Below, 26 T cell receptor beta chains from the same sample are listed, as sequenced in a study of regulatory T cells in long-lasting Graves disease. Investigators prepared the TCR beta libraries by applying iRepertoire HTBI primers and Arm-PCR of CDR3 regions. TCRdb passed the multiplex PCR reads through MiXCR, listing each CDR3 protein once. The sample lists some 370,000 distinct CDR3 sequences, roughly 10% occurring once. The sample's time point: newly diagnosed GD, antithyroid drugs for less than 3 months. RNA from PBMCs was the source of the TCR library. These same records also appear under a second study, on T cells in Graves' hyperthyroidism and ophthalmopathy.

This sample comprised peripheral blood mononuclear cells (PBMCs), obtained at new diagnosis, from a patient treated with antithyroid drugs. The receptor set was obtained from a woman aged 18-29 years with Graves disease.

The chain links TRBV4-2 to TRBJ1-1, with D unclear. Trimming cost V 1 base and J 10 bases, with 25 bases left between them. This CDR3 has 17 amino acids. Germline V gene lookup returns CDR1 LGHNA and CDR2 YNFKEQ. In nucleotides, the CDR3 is TGTGCCAGCAGCCAAGTGTCCGGGAGACCCCCGGGATCTGGAGCTTTCTTT. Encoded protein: CASSQVSGRPPGSGAFF.

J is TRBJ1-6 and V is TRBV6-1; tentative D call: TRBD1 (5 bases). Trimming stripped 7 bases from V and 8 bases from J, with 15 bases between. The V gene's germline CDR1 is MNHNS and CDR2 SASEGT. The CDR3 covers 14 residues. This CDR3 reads CASNPAAGDSPLHF. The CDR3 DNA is TGTGCCAGCAACCCCGCAGCGGGGGATTCACCCCTCCACTTT.

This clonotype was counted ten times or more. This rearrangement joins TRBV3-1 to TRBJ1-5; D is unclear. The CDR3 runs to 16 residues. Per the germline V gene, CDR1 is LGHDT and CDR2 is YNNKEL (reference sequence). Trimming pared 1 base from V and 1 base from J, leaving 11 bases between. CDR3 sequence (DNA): TGTGCCAGCAGCCAAGGAGTACCTTCCAGCAATCAGCCCCAGCATTTT. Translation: CASSQGVPSSNQPQHF.

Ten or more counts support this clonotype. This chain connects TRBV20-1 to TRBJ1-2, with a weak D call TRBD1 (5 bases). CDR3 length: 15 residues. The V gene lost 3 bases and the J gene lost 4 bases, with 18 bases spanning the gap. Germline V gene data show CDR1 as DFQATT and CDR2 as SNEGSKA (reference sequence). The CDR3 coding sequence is TGCAGTGCTAGTGAGGAGCAGGGTGGGGCCTATGGCTACACCTTC. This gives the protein CSASEEQGGAYGYTF.

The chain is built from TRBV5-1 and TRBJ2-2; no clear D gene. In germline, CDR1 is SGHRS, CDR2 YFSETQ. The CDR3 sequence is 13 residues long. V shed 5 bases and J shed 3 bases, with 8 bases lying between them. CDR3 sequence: CASRRTDTGELFF. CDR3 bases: TGCGCCAGCAGACGCACCGACACCGGGGAGCTGTTTTTT.

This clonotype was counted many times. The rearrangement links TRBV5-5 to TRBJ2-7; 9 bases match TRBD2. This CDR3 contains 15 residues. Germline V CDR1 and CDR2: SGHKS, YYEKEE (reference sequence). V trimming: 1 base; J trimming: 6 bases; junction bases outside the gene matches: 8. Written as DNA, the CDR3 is TGTGCCAGCAGCTTGTATTTGGCGGGGGGGCGCGAGCAGTACGTC. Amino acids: CASSLYLAGGREQYV.

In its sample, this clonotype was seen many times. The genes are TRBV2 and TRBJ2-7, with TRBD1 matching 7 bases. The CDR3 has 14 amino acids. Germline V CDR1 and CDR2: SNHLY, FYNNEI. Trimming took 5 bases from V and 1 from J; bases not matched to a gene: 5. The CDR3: CASSNDRDSYEQYF. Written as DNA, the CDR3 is TGTGCCAGCAGTAACGACAGGGATTCCTACGAGCAGTACTTC.

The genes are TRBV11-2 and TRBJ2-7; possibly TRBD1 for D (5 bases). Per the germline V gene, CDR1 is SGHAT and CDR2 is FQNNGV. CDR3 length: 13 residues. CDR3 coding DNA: TGTGCCAGCAGCTCGACAGACACCTATGAGCAGTACGTC. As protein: CASSSTDTYEQYV.

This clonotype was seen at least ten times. CDR3 in DNA: TGTGCCAGCAGTTCCCGCAGGGAAGCTTTCTTT. It translates to CASSSRREAFF. The chain joins TRBV3-1 to TRBJ1-1, with unresolved D. Trimming shortened V by 6 bases and J by 8 bases, and 10 bases separated the two germline ends. Germline V lookup: CDR1 LGHDT, CDR2 YNNKEL (reference sequence). The CDR3 runs to 11 residues.

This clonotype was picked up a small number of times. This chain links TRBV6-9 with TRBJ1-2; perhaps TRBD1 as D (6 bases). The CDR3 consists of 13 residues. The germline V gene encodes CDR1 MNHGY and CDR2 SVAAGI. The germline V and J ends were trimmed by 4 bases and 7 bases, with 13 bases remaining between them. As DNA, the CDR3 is TGTGCCAGCAGTTCGGTAAACAGGGTTGGCTACACCTTC. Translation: CASSSVNRVGYTF.

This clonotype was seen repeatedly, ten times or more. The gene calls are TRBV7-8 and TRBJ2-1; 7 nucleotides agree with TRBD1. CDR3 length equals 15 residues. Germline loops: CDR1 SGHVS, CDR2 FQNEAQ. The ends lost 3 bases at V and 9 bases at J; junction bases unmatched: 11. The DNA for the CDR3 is TGTGCCAGCAGCTTCACGGGACAGACTATTGGTGAGCAGTTCTTC. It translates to CASSFTGQTIGEQFF.

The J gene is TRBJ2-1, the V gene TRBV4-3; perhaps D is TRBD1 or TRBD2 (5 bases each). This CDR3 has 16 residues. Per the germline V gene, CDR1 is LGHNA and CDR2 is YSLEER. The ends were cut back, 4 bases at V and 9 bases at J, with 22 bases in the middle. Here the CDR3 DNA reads TGCGCCAGCAGCCGGCCTAATGGGGCGAGCGGCGGTGAGCAGTTCTTC. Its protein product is CASSRPNGASGGEQFF.

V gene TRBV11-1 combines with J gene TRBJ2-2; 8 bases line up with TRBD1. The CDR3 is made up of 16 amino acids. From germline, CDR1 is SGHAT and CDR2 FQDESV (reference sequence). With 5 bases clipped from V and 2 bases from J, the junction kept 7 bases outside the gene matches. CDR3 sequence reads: CASSPQDRANTGELFF. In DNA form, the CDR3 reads TGTGCCAGCAGCCCACAGGACAGGGCAAACACCGGGGAGCTGTTTTTT.

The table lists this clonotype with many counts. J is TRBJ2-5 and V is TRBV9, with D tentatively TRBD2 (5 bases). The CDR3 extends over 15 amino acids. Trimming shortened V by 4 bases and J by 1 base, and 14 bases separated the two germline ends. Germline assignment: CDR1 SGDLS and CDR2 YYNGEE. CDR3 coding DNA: TGTGCCAGCAGCCCCCTGTACGGGGTCCAAGAGACCCAGTACTTC. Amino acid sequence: CASSPLYGVQETQYF.

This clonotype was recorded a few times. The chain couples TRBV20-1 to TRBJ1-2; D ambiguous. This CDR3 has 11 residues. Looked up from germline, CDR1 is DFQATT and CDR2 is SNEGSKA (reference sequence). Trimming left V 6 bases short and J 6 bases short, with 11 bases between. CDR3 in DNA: TGCAGTGCGCGAGAGGGTAATGGCTACACCTTC. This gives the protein CSAREGNGYTF.

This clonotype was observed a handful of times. The CDR3 coding sequence is TGTGCCAGCAGCTTGGTCTTGGCAGGGTCAAATGGAAACACCATATATTTT. This encodes CASSLVLAGSNGNTIYF. This chain uses TRBV5-5 with TRBJ1-3; a weak D match, TRBD1 (5 bases). The V and J ends lost 0 bases and 3 bases respectively, with 16 bases between them. Germline loops: CDR1 SGHKS, CDR2 YYEKEE (reference sequence). The CDR3 sequence is 17 residues long. Combining the CDR3 with reference TRBV5-5 and TRBJ1-3 gives the whole variable domain DAGVTQSPTHLIKTRGQQVTLRCSPISGHKSVSWYQQVLGQGPQFIFQYYEKEERGRGNFPDRFSARQFPNYSSELNVNALLLGDSALYLCASSLVLAGSNGNTIYFGEGSWLTVV.

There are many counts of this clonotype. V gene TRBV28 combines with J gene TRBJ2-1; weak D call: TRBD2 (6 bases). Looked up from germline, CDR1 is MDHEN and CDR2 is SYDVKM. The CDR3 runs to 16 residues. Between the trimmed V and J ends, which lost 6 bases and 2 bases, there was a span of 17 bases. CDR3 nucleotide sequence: TGTGCCAGCAGACCACTTGGTCTAGCGCCCTACAATGAGCAGTTCTTC. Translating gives CASRPLGLAPYNEQFF.

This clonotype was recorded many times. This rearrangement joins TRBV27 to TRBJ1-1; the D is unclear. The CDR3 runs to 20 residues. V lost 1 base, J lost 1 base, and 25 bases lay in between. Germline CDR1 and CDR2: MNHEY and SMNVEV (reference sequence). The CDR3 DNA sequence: TGTGCCAGCAGTTTATACTCCCTGGTAGGAGGGCCGGCTGAGAACACTGAAGCTTTCTTT. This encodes CASSLYSLVGGPAENTEAFF.

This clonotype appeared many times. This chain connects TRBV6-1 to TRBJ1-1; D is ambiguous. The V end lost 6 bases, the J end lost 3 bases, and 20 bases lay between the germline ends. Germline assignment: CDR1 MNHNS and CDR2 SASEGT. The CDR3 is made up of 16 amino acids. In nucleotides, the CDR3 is TGTGCCAGCAGCTTTAGGGTCCCACGGTCTGACACTGAAGCTTTCTTT. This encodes CASSFRVPRSDTEAFF.

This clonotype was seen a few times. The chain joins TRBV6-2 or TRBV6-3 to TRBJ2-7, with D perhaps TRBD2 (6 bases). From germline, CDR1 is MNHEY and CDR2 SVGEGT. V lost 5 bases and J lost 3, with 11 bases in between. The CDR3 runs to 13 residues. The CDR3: CASSTGVNYEQYV. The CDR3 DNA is TGTGCCAGCAGTACGGGAGTAAACTACGAGCAGTACGTC.

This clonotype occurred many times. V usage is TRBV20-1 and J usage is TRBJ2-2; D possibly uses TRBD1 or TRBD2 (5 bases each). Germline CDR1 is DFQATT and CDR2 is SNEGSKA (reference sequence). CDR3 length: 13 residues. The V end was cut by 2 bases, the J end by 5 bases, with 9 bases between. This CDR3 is CSARWGNTGELFF. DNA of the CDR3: TGCAGTGCTAGATGGGGGAATACCGGGGAGCTGTTTTTT.

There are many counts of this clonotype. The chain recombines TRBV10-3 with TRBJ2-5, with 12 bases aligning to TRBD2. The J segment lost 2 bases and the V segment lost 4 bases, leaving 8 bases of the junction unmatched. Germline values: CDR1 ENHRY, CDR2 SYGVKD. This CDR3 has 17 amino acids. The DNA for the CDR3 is TGTGCCATCAGTGGCCCTCGACTAGCGGGGGTACAAGAGACCCAGTACTTC. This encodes CAISGPRLAGVQETQYF.

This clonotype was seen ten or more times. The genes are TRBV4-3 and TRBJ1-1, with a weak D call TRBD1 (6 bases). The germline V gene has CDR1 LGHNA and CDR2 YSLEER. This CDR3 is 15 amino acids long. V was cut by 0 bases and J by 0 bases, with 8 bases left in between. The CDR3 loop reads CASSQDGQMNTEAFF. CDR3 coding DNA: TGCGCCAGCAGCCAAGATGGACAGATGAACACTGAAGCTTTCTTT.

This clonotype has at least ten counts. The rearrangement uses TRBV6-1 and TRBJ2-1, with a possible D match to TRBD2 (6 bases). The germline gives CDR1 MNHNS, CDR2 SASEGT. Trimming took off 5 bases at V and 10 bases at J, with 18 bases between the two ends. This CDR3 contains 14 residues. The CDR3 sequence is CASSLHEHLAEQFF. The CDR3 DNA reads TGTGCCAGCAGTCTCCATGAACACCTAGCGGAGCAGTTCTTC.

For the CDR3, the DNA is TGTGCCAGCAGCCAATCTCAAGGGGTTAACTATGGCTACACCTTC. Translated: CASSQSQGVNYGYTF. The V and J genes are TRBV16 and TRBJ1-2, with D possibly TRBD1 on 5 matching bases. CDR3 size: 15 residues. Germline V CDR1 and CDR2: KGHSY, FQNENV. V shed 0 bases and J shed 1 base, with 9 bases lying between them.

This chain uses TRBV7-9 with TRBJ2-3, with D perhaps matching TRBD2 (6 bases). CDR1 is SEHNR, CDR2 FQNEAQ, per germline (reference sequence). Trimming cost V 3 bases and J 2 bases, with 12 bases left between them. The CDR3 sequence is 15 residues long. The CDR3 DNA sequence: TGTGCCAGCAGCTTGACTAGTCGAGCCACAGATACGCAGTATTTT. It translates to CASSLTSRATDTQYF.